A selection of T cell receptor beta chains follows, all from one sample in a study of yellow fever vaccine responses in identical twins. TCRdb called the RT-PCR reads again in MiXCR, with one record for every CDR3 protein. The data show roughly 10,000 distinct CDR3 sequences, 70% to 90% seen once. The sample was T cells from blood (PBMCs), unsorted or a sorted subset (not recorded which), taken before or after yellow fever vaccination (not recorded which). The origin of the receptors is a woman under 30 who received the yellow fever vaccine. Each CDR3 is given with its conserved first and last residue. Each record gives: V gene, CDR3 length, D gene, clone size, J gene, CDR3 DNA, CDR3 protein. A D gene is named only where the DNA matches it firmly. Rows may omit the clone size; those that give it use once, few, many or a size class.

TRBV20-1,13,TRBD2,NA,TRBJ2-7,TGCAGTGCCCCCAGCGGGATAACCTACGAGCAGTACTTC,CSAPSGITYEQYF
TRBV6-5,15,NA,once,TRBJ2-2,TGTGCCAGCAGTTACGCTGGGGGGGCGGCGGGGGAGCTGTTTTTT,CASSYAGGAAGELFF
TRBV2,11,NA,NA,TRBJ2-1,TGTGCCAGCCGCCACTCTAATGAGCAGTTCTTC,CASRHSNEQFF
TRBV23-1,15,TRBD2,few,TRBJ2-5,TGCGCCAGCAGTCTGGGGAGGGCCTTCGGGGAGACCCAGTACTTC,CASSLGRAFGETQYF
TRBV12-3/TRBV12-4,16,NA,once,TRBJ1-6,TGTGCCAGCAGCCGGCAACGGACGGGTGATAATTCACCCCTCCACTTT,CASSRQRTGDNSPLHF
TRBV10-3,15,TRBD1,NA,TRBJ2-1,TGTGCCATCAGTGCCACAGGGGGAGAATACAATGAGCAGTTCTTC,CAISATGGEYNEQFF
TRBV5-1,15,TRBD2,NA,TRBJ2-3,TGCGCCAGCAGCTTCCGGGGCGGGAGTGGCGATACGCAGTATTTT,CASSFRGGSGDTQYF
TRBV7-2,14,TRBD2,few,TRBJ2-3,TGTGCCAGCAGCCTAGCGGGAGGCACAGATACGCAGTATTTT,CASSLAGGTDTQYF
TRBV9,15,NA,NA,TRBJ2-1,TGTGCCAGCAGCGTGAGTAGCCAACCCTACAATGAGCAGTTCTTC,CASSVSSQPYNEQFF
TRBV19,14,NA,NA,TRBJ1-5,TGTGCCAGTAGTATTCGTCAGACCAATCAGCCCCAGCATTTT,CASSIRQTNQPQHF
TRBV12-3/TRBV12-4,15,NA,NA,TRBJ2-1,TGTGCCAGCAGTCGACGGGGGGCCAGCAGCGGGGAGCAGTTCTTC,CASSRRGASSGEQFF
TRBV10-1,13,NA,few,TRBJ1-2,TGCGCCAGCAGTGAGTCTACCAGGGCCGGCTACACCTTC,CASSESTRAGYTF
TRBV6-1,13,NA,NA,TRBJ2-7,TGTGCCAGCACCCACAGAGGATCCTACGAGCAGTACTTC,CASTHRGSYEQYF
TRBV19,16,TRBD1,NA,TRBJ1-5,TGTGCCAGTAGTACCCAGGGGACAGGGGGGGATCAGCCCCAGCATTTT,CASSTQGTGGDQPQHF
TRBV10-3,13,NA,NA,TRBJ1-5,TGTGCCACCCGGAGGGTAGACGATCAGCCCCAGCATTTT,CATRRVDDQPQHF
TRBV7-6,13,TRBD1,NA,TRBJ2-7,TGTGCCAGCAGCTGGACAGGGAGTTCCGAGCAGTACTTC,CASSWTGSSEQYF
TRBV20-1,13,TRBD2,NA,TRBJ2-7,TGCAGTGCTAGAGGACTAGCGGGATACGAGCAGTACTTC,CSARGLAGYEQYF
TRBV18,12,NA,NA,TRBJ1-2,TGTGCCAGCTCTCCCCCTAACTATGGCTACACCTTC,CASSPPNYGYTF
TRBV24-1,13,NA,NA,TRBJ2-1,TGTGCCACCAGTGATTCTAACTGGTTCTCGCAGTTCTTC,CATSDSNWFSQFF
TRBV4-1,15,NA,NA,TRBJ1-2,TGCGCCAGCAGCCAAGAAGGGCAGGGGCTGTATGGCTACACCTTC,CASSQEGQGLYGYTF
TRBV2,13,TRBD1,NA,TRBJ1-2,TGTGCCAGCAGCCCGCAGGGACAGCCAGACTACACCTTC,CASSPQGQPDYTF
TRBV27,15,NA,NA,TRBJ2-7,TGTGCCAGCAGTTCAGCCGGGACTCAGATCTACGAGCAGTACTTC,CASSSAGTQIYEQYF
TRBV19,17,TRBD2,NA,TRBJ2-1,TGTGCCAGTAGCATAGCGGGAGTGGTTTTGGGCTACAATGAGCAGTTCTTC,CASSIAGVVLGYNEQFF
TRBV11-1,15,TRBD1,few,TRBJ2-3,TGTGCCAGCAGCTTTTGGGACAGGGGCACAGATACGCAGTATTTT,CASSFWDRGTDTQYF
TRBV11-3,13,NA,NA,TRBJ1-6,TGTGCCAGCAGCTTCTGGACTAATTCACCCCTCCACTTT,CASSFWTNSPLHF
TRBV11-1,14,TRBD2,NA,TRBJ2-5,TGTGCCAGCAGCGGAGGACTAGCCGAAGAGACCCAGTACTTC,CASSGGLAEETQYF
TRBV20-1,15,TRBD2,NA,TRBJ2-4,TGCAGTGCTACAAAGGCAGCGGGGGACAAAAACATTCAGTACTTC,CSATKAAGDKNIQYF
TRBV4-1,16,TRBD2,NA,TRBJ2-3,TGCGCCAGCAGCCAAGATGGGCTAGCGGGCCTAGATACGCAGTATTTT,CASSQDGLAGLDTQYF
TRBV20-1,15,TRBD1,NA,TRBJ2-3,TGCAGTGCTAGACGGACAGGCGACAGCACAGATACGCAGTATTTT,CSARRTGDSTDTQYF
TRBV20-1,14,NA,NA,TRBJ2-3,TGCAGTGCTACCCGACAGCTCCCGACAGATACGCAGTATTTT,CSATRQLPTDTQYF
TRBV12-5,13,NA,NA,TRBJ2-5,TGTGCTAGTGCCCCCGTGGGGCAAGAGACCCAGTACTTC,CASAPVGQETQYF
TRBV29-1,13,NA,NA,TRBJ1-1,TGCAGCGTGGTGGACATAATGAACACTGAAGCTTTCTTT,CSVVDIMNTEAFF
TRBV7-3,13,NA,NA,TRBJ2-1,TGTGCCAGCAGCTTAGGAGGGTGGGGTGAGCAGTTCTTC,CASSLGGWGEQFF
TRBV11-3,15,TRBD2,NA,TRBJ2-1,TGTGCCAGCAGCTTTTCGACTAGCGGTAACAATGAGCAGTTCTTC,CASSFSTSGNNEQFF
TRBV28,15,TRBD2,NA,TRBJ2-7,TGTGCCAGCAGCTCGGGACTAGAGCTCTCCTACGAGCAGTACTTC,CASSSGLELSYEQYF
TRBV29-1,15,TRBD2,NA,TRBJ2-1,TGCAGCGTTAACTCTCGACTAGCGGGAGACAATGAGCAGTTCTTC,CSVNSRLAGDNEQFF
TRBV2,11,TRBD1,NA,TRBJ1-1,TGTGCCAGCAGCGAGACAGGGAGGGCTTTCTTT,CASSETGRAFF
TRBV18,12,NA,NA,TRBJ1-2,TGTGCCAGCTCAAGCGGAATTTATGGCTACACCTTC,CASSSGIYGYTF
TRBV6-2/TRBV6-3,14,NA,few,TRBJ1-1,TGTGCCAGCAGTTACTCGAAGGCAGTCCCCGAAGCTTTCTTT,CASSYSKAVPEAFF
TRBV11-2,15,TRBD2,NA,TRBJ2-1,TGTGCCAGCACCTTTGGGGGAGGGTACTACAATGAGCAGTTCTTC,CASTFGGGYYNEQFF
TRBV10-3,12,NA,few,TRBJ1-5,TGTGCCATCAGTGCGACAGTTCAGCCCCAGCATTTT,CAISATVQPQHF
TRBV23-1,13,NA,NA,TRBJ2-5,TGCGTCTCCGACAGCGAGTACCAAGAGACCCAGTACTTC,CVSDSEYQETQYF